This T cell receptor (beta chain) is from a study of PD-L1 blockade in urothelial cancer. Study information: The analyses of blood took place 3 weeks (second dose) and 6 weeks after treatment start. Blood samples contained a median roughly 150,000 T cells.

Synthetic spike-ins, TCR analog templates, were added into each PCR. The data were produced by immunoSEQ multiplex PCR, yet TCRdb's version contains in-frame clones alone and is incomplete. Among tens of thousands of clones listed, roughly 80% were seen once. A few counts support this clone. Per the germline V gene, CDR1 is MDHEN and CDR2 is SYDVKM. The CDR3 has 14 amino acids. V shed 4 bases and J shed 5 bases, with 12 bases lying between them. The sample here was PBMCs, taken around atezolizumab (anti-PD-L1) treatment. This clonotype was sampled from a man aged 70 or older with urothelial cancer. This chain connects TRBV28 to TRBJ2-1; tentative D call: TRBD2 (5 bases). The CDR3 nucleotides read TGTGCCAGCAGTTCCAATACAGCGGACAATGAGCAGTTCTTC. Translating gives CASSSNTADNEQFF.